This TCR beta chain is from a study of CXCR3-negative and CXCR3-positive naive CD8 T cells (dated by TCRdb to between 2019 and 2020). Background for the entire study: In total, about 140 million TRB reads were obtained, or roughly 1.5 +/- 0.3 million reads per library. Diversity and physicochemical repertoire analyses were performed on about a dozen donors pooled from two independent experiments. The TRBV-TRBJ cluster analysis covered naive subsets from roughly 5 donors and memory cells from 3 donors. Broader findings and caveats from the paper: Surface CD5, linked to self-reactivity in mice, was comparable between naive subsets; TCR interaction strength was therefore also inferred from TRB CDR3 physicochemical properties. Within the same donor, TRBV-TRBJ usage looked similar between naive CXCR3-negative and CXCR3-positive cells, but memory cells had distinct patterns. Because CXCR3 expression was partially decreased after cryopreservation, freshly isolated PBMCs were used for most assays. Comparably high repertoire diversity was found in both naive subsets, whereas much lower repertoire diversity was found in memory CD8+ T cells. TRB CDR3s from CXCR3-positive naive cells showed higher hydrophobicity (lower Kidera factor 4), lower energy, and higher strength and volume indices than CXCR3-negative naive cells.

Sequencing took place on a NextSeq 550. The Human TCR Profiling Kit (MiLaboratory) was used to make UMI-labeled 5' RACE TRB cDNA libraries. cDNA synthesis used the entire amount of extracted RNA, and PCR amplification then used the entire amount of cDNA produced. Libraries were prepared in parallel with an identical number of PCR cycles. As for how the authors treated the data: MIGEC and MiXCR extracted about 50,000 +/- 10,000 unique UMI-labeled TRB cDNA molecules per library, requiring at least two reads per UMI. Each library averaged around 40,000 +/- 10,000 functional in-frame TRB CDR3 nucleotide clonotypes without stop codons. Diversity metrics, including normalized Shannon-Wiener and Chao1, were computed in VDJtools after downsampling to 5000 UMI-labeled TRB molecules per sample. Clonotype-size-weighted physicochemical properties of the central five CDR3 residues (interaction energy, strength, volume and Kidera factor 4) were computed in VDJtools. Based on TCRdb reprocessing of the reads, there is one entry per CDR3 protein sequence, and DNA is missing. None of the V and J calls come from the authors' own analysis; TCRdb made them. For this sample, the table gives about 62,000 distinct CDR3 sequences. 4.3% of the sample is held by the ten biggest clonotypes.

Each CD8+ T cell subset was flow-sorted in triplicate, and 250,000 to 350,000 cells per subset were placed directly into RLT lysis buffer. Naive CD8+ T cells were defined stringently as CD45RO-CCR7+CD27+CD95- to exclude memory contaminants. Standard density gradient centrifugation was used to isolate peripheral blood mononuclear cells from buffy coats. A FACSAria III was used to flow-sort naive CXCR3-negative and CXCR3-positive CD8+ T cells. Total RNA was extracted from sorted cells using an RNeasy Mini Kit. For this clonotype: No cognate antigen has been identified for it.

Reading from cysteine to phenylalanine, the CDR3 counts 14 amino acids. DNA is not on record. In the germline V gene, CDR1 corresponds to LGHNA and CDR2 to YSLEER. The sequenced sample was naive CXCR3- CD8+ T cells from blood. The cell subset or site label on this specimen signifies: CD45RO-CCR7+CD27+CD95- naive CD8+ T cells lacking CXCR3 (TNR3-). The clonotype originates from a human donor in good health. Some clones in this sample may be carry-over from other donors' samples. The chain employs TRBV4-3 and TRBJ1-2. The CDR3 protein is CASSQDRAGYGYTF.